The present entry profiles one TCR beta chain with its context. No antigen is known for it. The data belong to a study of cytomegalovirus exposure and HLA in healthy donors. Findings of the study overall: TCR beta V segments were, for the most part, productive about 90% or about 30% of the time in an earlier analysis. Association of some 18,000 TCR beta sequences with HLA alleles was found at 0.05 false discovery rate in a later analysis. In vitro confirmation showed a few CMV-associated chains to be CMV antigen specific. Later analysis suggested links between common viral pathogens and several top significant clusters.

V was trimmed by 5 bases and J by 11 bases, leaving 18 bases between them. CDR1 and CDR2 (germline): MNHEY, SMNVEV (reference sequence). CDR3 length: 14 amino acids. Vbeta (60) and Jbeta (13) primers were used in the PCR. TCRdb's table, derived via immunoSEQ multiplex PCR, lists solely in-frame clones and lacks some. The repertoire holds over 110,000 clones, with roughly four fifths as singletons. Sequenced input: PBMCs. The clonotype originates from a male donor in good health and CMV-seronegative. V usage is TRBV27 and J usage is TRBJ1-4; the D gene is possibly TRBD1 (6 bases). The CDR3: CASSRGAGDWKLFF. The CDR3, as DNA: TGTGCCAGCAGTCGCGGAGCAGGGGATTGGAAACTGTTTTTT.